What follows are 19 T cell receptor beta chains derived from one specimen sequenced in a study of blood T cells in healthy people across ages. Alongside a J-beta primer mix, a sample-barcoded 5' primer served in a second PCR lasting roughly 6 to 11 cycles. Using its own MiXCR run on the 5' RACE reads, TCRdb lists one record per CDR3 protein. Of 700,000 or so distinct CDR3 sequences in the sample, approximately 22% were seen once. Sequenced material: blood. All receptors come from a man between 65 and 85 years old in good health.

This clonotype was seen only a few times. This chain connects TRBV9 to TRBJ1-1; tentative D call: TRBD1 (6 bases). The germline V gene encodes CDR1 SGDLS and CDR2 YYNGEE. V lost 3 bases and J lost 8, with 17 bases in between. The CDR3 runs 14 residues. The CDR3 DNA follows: TGTGCCAGCAGCGCTAGGGGGACGCGTGGAGAAGCTTTCTTT. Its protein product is CASSARGTRGEAFF.

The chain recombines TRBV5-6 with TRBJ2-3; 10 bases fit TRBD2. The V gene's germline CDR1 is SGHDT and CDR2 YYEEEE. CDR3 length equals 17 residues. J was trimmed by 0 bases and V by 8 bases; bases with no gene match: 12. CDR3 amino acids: CARRGSGTSASTDTQYF. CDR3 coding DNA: TGTGCCAGAAGAGGTTCCGGGACTAGCGCGAGCACAGATACGCAGTATTTT.

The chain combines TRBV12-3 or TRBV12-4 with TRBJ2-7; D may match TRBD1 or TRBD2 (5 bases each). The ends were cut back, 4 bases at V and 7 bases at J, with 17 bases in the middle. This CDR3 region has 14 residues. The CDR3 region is CASSSGMLEGEQYF. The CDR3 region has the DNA TGTGCCAGCAGTTCCGGAATGCTAGAGGGGGAGCAGTACTTC.

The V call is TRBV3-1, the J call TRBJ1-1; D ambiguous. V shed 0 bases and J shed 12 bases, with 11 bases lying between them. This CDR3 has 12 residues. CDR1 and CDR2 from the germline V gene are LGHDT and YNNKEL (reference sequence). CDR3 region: CASSQDWGISFF. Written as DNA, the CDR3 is TGTGCCAGCAGCCAAGATTGGGGAATATCTTTCTTT.

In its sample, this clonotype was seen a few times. CDR3 residues: CASSQTGLTEAFF. The CDR3 nucleotides read TGTGCCAGCAGTCAAACAGGGTTGACTGAAGCTTTCTTT. V gene TRBV28 combines with J gene TRBJ1-1; maybe TRBD1 (6 bases). Germline lookup yields CDR1 MDHEN and CDR2 SYDVKM. The V and J ends lost 5 bases and 5 bases respectively, with 12 bases between them. The CDR3 runs 13 residues.

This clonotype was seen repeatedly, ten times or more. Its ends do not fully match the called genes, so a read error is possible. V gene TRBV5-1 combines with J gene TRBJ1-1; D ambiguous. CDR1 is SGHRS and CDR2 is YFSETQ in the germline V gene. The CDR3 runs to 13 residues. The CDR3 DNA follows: TGTGCCAGCAGCAGCAGAGTGAACACTGAAGCTTTCTTT. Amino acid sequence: CASSSRVNTEAFF.

CDR3 loop: CSAQSPRGPGNTIYF. CDR3 DNA sequence: TGCAGTGCTCAATCCCCCAGGGGGCCCGGAAACACCATATATTTT. The rearrangement joins TRBV20-1 to TRBJ1-3; 8 nucleotides line up with TRBD1. The CDR3 length is 15 residues. Germline V gene sequence: CDR1 DFQATT, CDR2 SNEGSKA (reference sequence). Trimming at V came to 5 bases and at J to 4 bases, leaving 10 bases not matched to a gene.

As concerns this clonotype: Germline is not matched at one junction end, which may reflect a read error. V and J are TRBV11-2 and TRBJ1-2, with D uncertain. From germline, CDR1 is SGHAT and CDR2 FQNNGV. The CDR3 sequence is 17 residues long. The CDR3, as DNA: TGTGCCGGCAGCTTATCCGTGGGAGGTGCCGGAGGCTATGGCTACACCTTC. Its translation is CAGSLSVGGAGGYGYTF.

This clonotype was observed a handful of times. CDR3 sequence (DNA): TGCGCCAGCGGGGTTTCTGCCACAGATACGCAGTATTTT. Its protein product is CASGVSATDTQYF. The chain recombines TRBV5-1 with TRBJ2-3; D ambiguous. The CDR3 loop spans 13 amino acids. Per the germline V gene, CDR1 is SGHRS and CDR2 is YFSETQ. V shed 7 bases and J shed 2 bases, with 11 bases lying between them.

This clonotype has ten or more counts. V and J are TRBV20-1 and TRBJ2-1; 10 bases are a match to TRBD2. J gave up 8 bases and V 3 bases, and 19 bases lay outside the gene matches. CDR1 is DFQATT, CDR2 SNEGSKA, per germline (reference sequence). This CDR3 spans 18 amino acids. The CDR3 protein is CSASSELALAGVWYEQFF. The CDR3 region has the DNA TGCAGTGCTAGTTCGGAACTTGCGCTAGCGGGAGTTTGGTATGAGCAGTTCTTC.

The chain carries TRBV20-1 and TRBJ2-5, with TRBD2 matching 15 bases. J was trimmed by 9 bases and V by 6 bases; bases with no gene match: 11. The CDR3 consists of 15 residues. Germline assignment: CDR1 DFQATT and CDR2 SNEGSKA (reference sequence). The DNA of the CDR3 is TGCAGTGCAGACGGGACTAGCGGGGGGCTAAGGGCCCAGTACTTC. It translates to CSADGTSGGLRAQYF.

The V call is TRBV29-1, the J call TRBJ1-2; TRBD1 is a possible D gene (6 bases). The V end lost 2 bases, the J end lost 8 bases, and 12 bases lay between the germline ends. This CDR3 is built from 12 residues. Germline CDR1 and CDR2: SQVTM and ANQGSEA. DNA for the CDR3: TGCAGCGTTGAATTGGGGGGCAGAGGCTACACCTTC. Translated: CSVELGGRGYTF.

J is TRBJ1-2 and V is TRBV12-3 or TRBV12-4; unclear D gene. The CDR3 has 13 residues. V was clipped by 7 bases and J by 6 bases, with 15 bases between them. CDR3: CASTSLRFDGYTF. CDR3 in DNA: TGTGCCAGCACCTCTTTGCGTTTCGATGGCTACACCTTC.

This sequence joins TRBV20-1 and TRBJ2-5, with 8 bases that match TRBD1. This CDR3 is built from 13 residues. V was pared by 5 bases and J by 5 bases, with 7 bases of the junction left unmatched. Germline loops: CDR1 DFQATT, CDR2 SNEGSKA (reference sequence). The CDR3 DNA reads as TGCAGTGCTTTGGGACAGGTGGGCGAGACCCAGTACTTC. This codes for CSALGQVGETQYF.

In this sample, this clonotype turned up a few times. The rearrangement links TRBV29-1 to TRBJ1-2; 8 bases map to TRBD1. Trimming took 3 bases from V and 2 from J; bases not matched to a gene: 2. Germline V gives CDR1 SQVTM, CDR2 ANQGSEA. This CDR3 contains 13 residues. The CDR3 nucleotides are TGCAGCGTTGACCAGGGGGCGAACTATGGCTACACCTTC. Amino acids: CSVDQGANYGYTF.

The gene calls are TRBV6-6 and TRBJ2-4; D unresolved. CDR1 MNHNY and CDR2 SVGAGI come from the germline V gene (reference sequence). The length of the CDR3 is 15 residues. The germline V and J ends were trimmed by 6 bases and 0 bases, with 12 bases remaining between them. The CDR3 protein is CASRNRLIAKNIQYF. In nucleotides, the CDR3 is TGTGCCAGCAGGAATCGGTTGATAGCCAAAAACATTCAGTACTTC.

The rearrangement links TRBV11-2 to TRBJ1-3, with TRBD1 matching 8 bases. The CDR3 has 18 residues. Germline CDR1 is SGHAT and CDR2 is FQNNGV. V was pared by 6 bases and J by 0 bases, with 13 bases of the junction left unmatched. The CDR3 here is CASSTRTGMNLSGNTIYF. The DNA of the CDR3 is TGTGCCAGCAGTACCAGGACAGGGATGAATCTCTCTGGAAACACCATATATTTT. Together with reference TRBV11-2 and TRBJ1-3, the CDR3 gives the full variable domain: EAGVAQSPRYKIIEKRQSVAFWCNPISGHATLYWYQQILGQGPKLLIQFQNNGVVDDSQLPKDRFSAERLKGVDSTLKIQPAKLEDSAVYLCASSTRTGMNLSGNTIYFGEGSWLTVV.

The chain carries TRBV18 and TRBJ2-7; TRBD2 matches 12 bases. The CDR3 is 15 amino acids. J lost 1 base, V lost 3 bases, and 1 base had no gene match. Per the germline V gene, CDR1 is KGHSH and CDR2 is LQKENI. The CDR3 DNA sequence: TGTGCCAGCTCACCGACTAGCGGGGGTTCCTACGAGCAGTACGTC. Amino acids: CASSPTSGGSYEQYV.

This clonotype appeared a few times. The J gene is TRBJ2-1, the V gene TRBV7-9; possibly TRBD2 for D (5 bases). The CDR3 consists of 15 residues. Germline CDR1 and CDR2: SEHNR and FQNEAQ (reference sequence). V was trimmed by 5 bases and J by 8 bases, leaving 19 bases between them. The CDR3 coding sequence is TGTGCCAGCAGCACCTCATTTTGGGAGTCCCATGAGCAGTTCTTC. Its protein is CASSTSFWESHEQFF.